This T cell receptor (beta chain) was identified in a study of radiotherapy plus CTLA-4 blockade in lung cancer. About the study: Patients showed objective responses in about 20% of cases, and disease control was achieved by roughly 30%.

Germline values: CDR1 SGHTA, CDR2 FQGNSA. The CDR3 covers 16 residues. V shed 4 bases, J shed 6 bases, and the junction held 10 bases outside the gene matches. The method was immunoSEQ multiplex PCR; TCRdb's version includes in-frame clones alone and lacks a portion of them. This table has about 68,000 clones, around 80% appearing once. Study-wide results and caveats: Tumor-origin TCR clones grew in blood after radiotherapy plus ipilimumab. It was early blood T cell clone dynamics, with interferon-beta, that reportedly best predicted response.

About this clone: Its specificity is unknown.

The starting material was peripheral blood, obtained from a patient treated with radiotherapy plus ipilimumab. The chain joins TRBV7-2 to TRBJ1-5, with 9 bases that match TRBD1. This clonotype was obtained from a human donor with non-small cell lung cancer who had a complete response to radiotherapy plus ipilimumab. The CDR3 is CASSSGTGKGPQPQHF. The CDR3 DNA is TGTGCCAGCAGCTCCGGGACAGGGAAGGGACCTCAGCCCCAGCATTTT. The whole variable domain, filled in from reference TRBV7-2 and TRBJ1-5, reads GAGVSQSPSNKVTEKGKDVELRCDPISGHTALYWYRQSLGQGLEFLIYFQGNSAPDKSGLPSDRFSAERTGGSVSTLTIQRTQQEDSAVYLCASSSGTGKGPQPQHFGDGTRLSIL.